Sequencing of this T cell receptor beta chain was carried out in a study of regulatory T cells in long-lasting Graves disease. Both iRepertoire HTBI primers and Arm-PCR of CDR3 regions were used to build the TCR beta libraries. Each CDR3 protein is one row after TCRdb ran MiXCR on the multiplex PCR reads. Among 350,000 to 500,000 distinct CDR3 sequences, less than 20% were seen once, and the ten largest hold under 30%. Germline CDR1 reads MGHRA; CDR2 reads YSYEKL. V lost 1 base and J lost 8, with 11 bases in between. This CDR3 is built from 14 residues. This clonotype was counted a few times. Time point specified: newly diagnosed GD, antithyroid drugs for less than 3 months. Extracted PBMC RNA gave rise to the TCR library. The same sample was also used in a study of T cells in Graves' hyperthyroidism and ophthalmopathy.

The receptor comes from a woman between 18 and 29 years old with Graves disease. The J gene is TRBJ2-2, the V gene TRBV4-1; unclear D gene. This material consisted of peripheral blood mononuclear cells (PBMCs), taken at new diagnosis, from a patient treated with antithyroid drugs. The CDR3 nucleotides are TGCGCCAGCAGCCAAGGACATCATTCAGGGGAGCTGTTTTTT. It translates to CASSQGHHSGELFF.